This entry features one TCR beta chain sequence. This entry comes from a study of blood T cell repertoires in COVID-19. About the research overall: Spain, Italy and the United States supplied samples that represented acute and convalescent COVID-19. Sample material is recorded as cDNA or gDNA derived from T cells, B-cell-depleted T cells, or PBMCs.

V was pared by 6 bases and J by 5 bases, with 12 bases of the junction left unmatched. Germline CDR1 is WNHNN and CDR2 is SYGVQD (reference sequence). CDR3 length: 16 amino acids. Authors' processing steps: By means of reference gene primer amplification, nucleated cell counts were estimated. Data came from immunoSEQ multiplex PCR; TCRdb stores just in-frame clones and leaves some out. V and J calls and clone size follow that table, whereas D and trimming were derived from the DNA. The data hold 100,000 to 150,000 clones, with around 81% observed a single time. The sequence was collected from a man in his sixties with acute or convalescent COVID-19. Material for sequencing was peripheral blood. The rearrangement uses TRBV10-1 and TRBJ2-7, with 11 bases identical to TRBD1. The CDR3 sequence: CASRAGGTGGNHEQYF. The CDR3 DNA reads as TGCGCCAGCAGAGCGGGCGGGACAGGGGGTAATCACGAGCAGTACTTC.